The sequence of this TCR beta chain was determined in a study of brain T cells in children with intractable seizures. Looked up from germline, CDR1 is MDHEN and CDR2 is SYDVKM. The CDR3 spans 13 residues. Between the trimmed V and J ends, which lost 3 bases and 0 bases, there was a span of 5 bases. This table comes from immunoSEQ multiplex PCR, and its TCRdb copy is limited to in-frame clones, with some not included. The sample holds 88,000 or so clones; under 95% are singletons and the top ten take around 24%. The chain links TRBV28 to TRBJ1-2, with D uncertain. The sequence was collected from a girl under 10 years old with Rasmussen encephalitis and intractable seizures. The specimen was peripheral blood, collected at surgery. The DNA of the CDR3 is TGTGCCAGCAGTTTCTCTACTAACTATGGCTACACCTTC. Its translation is CASSFSTNYGYTF.